This T cell receptor beta chain derives from a study of T cell repertoires in cytomegalovirus infection. Study context: A matching HLA type, together with CMV infection, was signaled by public TCR beta signatures.

CDR3 length: 16 amino acids. V was cut by 7 bases and J by 1 base, with 19 bases left in between. Germline V CDR1 and CDR2: MNHNY, SVGAGI (reference sequence). TCRdb re-analysed the reads in MiXCR, keeping a single row per CDR3 protein. This table has about 480,000 distinct CDR3 sequences, around a third appearing once. Turning to this clonotype: The antigen is undetermined.

General study findings and limits: There were HLA-C-restricted CMV-specific TCR beta clonotypes dominating the ex vivo response.

This specimen was cultured PBMCs, taken from culture after CMV antigen stimulation. The rearrangement joins TRBV6-6 to TRBJ2-5; D is perhaps TRBD1 or TRBD2 (5 bases each). This clonotype was sampled from a human donor in good health (CMV status not recorded). Some clones in this sample may be carry-over from other donors' samples. CDR3 nucleotides: TGTGCCAGCACCAAGGGGACGGCCCTAGTCCAAGAGACCCAGTACTTC. Encoded protein: CASTKGTALVQETQYF.